This T cell receptor beta chain was documented in a study of long-term antiretroviral therapy in people with HIV. Study-level findings and limits: Blood obtained between about 2003 and 2018 may reflect older ART regimens.

The CDR3 is 13 residues long. CDR1 is LGHNT, CDR2 FRNRAP, per germline. V lost 6 bases, J lost 4 bases, and 10 bases lay in between. This clone was observed a few times. Its specificity is not known. Runs used v3.0 of the immunoSEQ assay and were done at survey level. Profiling relied on immunoSEQ multiplex PCR, and the TCRdb table lists in-frame clones only, not all of them. Among about 28,000 clones listed, approximately 83% were seen once. The chain uses TRBV12-5 and TRBJ1-3, with D maybe TRBD1 (6 bases). The sample here was unsorted PBMCs, taken 0.8 years before starting antiretroviral therapy. The TCR originated in a man aged 18 to 30 with HIV. The CDR3 DNA is TGTGCTAGTGGAGTTACAGGGGGAAACACCATATATTTT. It specifies CASGVTGGNTIYF.